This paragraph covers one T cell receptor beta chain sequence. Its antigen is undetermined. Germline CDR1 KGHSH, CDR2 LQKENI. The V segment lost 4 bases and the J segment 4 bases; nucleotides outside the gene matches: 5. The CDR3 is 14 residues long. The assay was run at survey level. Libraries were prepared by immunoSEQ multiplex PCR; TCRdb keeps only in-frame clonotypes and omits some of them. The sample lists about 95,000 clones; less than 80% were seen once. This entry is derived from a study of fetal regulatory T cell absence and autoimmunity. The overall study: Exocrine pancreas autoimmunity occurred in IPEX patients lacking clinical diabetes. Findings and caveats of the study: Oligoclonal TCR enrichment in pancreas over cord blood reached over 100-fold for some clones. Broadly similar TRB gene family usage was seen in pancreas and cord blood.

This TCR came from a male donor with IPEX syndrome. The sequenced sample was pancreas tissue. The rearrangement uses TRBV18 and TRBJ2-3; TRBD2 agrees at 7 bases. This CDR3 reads CASSLKRDADTQYF. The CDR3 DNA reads TGTGCCAGCTCACTTAAGCGGGATGCAGATACGCAGTATTTT.